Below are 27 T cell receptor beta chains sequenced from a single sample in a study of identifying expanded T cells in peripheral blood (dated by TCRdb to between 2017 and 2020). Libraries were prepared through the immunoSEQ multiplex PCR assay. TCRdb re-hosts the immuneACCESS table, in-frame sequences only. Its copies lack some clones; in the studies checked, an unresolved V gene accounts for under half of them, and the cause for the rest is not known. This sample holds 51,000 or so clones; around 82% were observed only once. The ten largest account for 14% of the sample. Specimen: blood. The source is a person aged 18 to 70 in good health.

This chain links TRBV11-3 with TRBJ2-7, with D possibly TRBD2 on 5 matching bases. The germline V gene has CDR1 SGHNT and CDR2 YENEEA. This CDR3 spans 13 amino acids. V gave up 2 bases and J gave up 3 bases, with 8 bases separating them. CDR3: CASSLRGSYEQYF. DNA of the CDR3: TGTGCCAGCAGCTTAAGAGGGAGCTACGAGCAGTACTTC.

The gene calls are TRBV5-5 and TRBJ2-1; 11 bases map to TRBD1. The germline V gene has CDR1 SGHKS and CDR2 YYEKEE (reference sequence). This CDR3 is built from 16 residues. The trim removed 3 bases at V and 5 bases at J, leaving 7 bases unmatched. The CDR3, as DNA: TGTGCCAGCAGCTCGGGCCAGGGACAGGGGGACAATGAGCAGTTCTTC. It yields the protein CASSSGQGQGDNEQFF.

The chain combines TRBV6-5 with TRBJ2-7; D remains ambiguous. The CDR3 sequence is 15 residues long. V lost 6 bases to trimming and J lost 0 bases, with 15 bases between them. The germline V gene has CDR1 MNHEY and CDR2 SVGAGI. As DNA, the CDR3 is TGTGCCAGCAGCCACAAAACAGTGACCTCCTACGAGCAGTACTTC. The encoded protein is CASSHKTVTSYEQYF.

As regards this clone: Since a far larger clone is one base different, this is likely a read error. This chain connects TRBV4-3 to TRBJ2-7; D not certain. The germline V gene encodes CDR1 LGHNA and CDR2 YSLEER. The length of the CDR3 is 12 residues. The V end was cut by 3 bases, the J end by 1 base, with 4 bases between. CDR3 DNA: TGCGCCAGCAGCCACAGGTCCTACGAGCAGTACTTC. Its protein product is CASSHRSYEQYF.

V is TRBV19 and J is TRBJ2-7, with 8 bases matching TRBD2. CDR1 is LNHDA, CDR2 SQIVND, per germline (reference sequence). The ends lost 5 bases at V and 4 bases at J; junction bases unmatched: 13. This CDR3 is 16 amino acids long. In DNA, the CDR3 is TGTGCCAGTAGTCTACGGACTAGCTCGGGTTCTTACGAGCAGTACTTC. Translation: CASSLRTSSGSYEQYF.

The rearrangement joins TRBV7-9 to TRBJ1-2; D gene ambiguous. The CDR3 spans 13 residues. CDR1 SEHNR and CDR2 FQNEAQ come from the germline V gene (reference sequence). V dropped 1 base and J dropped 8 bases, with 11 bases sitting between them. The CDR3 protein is CASSLDEDRGYTF. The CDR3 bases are TGTGCCAGCAGCTTAGACGAGGATCGGGGCTACACCTTC.

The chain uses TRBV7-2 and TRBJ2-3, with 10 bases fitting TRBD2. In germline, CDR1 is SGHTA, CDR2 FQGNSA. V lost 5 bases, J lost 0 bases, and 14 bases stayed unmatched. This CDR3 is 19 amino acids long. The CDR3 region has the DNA TGTGCCAGCAGCGGACCGGGACTAGCGAATCGACTGAGCACAGATACGCAGTATTTT. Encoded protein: CASSGPGLANRLSTDTQYF.

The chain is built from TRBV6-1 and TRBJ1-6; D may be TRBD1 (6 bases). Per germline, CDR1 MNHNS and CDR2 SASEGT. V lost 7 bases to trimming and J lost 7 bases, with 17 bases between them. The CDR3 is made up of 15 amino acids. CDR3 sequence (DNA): TGTGCCAGCAACACAAAGGGGGGAGGAAATTCACCCCTCCACTTT. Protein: CASNTKGGGNSPLHF.

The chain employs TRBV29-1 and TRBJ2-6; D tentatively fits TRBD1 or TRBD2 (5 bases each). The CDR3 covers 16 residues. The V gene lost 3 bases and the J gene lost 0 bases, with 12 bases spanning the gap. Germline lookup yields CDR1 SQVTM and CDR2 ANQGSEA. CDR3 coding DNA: TGCAGCGTTGATTTTGGGGGTAGCTCTGGGGCCAACGTCCTGACTTTC. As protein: CSVDFGGSSGANVLTF.

CDR3 in DNA: TGTGCCAGCAGTTTTGTTCCCGGATATGGCTACACCTTC. As protein: CASSFVPGYGYTF. The J gene is TRBJ1-2, the V gene TRBV27; no clear D. This CDR3 is 13 amino acids long. The ends were cut back, 3 bases at V and 5 bases at J, with 10 bases in the middle. Germline lookup yields CDR1 MNHEY and CDR2 SMNVEV (reference sequence).

The CDR3 DNA sequence: TGTGCCAGCAGCCGGGCTAGCGGGAGCAATGAGCAGTTCTTC. Its protein product is CASSRASGSNEQFF. The gene calls are TRBV21-1 and TRBJ2-1; the table names TRBD2, a call not compared with the DNA. TRBV21-1 is recorded as a pseudogene. The CDR3 has 14 residues.

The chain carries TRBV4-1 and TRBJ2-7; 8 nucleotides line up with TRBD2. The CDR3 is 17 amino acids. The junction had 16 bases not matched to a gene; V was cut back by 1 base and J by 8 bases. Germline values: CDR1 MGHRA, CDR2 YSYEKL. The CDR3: CASSQGLFGLAARQQYF. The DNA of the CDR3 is TGCGCCAGCAGCCAAGGATTATTTGGACTAGCAGCCCGCCAGCAGTACTTC.

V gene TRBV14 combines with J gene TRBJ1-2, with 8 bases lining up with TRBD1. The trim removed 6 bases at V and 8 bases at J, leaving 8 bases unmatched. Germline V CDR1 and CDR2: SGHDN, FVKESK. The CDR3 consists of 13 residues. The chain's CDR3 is CASRQGTGGGYTF. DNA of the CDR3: TGTGCCAGCAGACAGGGGACAGGTGGAGGCTACACCTTC.

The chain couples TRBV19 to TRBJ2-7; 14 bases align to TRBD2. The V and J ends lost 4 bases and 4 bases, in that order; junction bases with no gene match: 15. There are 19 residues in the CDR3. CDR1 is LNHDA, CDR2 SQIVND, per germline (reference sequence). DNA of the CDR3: TGTGCCAGTAGTAAGTACGCCGGGACTAGCGGGAGCCTGGCTTACGAGCAGTACTTC. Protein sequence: CASSKYAGTSGSLAYEQYF.

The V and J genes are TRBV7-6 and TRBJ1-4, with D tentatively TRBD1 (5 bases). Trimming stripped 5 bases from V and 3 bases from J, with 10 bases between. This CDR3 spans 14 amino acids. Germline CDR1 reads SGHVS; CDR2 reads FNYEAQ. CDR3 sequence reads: CASSQQVANEKLFF. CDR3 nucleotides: TGTGCCAGCAGCCAACAGGTTGCTAATGAAAAACTGTTTTTT. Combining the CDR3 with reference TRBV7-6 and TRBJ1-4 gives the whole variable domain GAGVSQSPRYKVTKRGQDVALRCDPISGHVSLYWYRQALGQGPEFLTYFNYEAQQDKSGLPNDRFSAERPEGSISTLTIQRTEQRDSAMYRCASSQQVANEKLFFGSGTQLSVL.

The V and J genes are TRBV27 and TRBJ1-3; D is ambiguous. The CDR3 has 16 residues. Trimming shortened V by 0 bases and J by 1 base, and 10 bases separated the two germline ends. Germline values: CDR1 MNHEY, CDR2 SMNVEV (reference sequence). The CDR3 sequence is CASSLSSVSSGNTIYF. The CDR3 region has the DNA TGTGCCAGCAGTTTATCTTCCGTTTCTTCTGGAAACACCATATATTTT.

CDR3 sequence reads: CAWVLGHNSPLHF. The CDR3 DNA is TGTGCCTGGGTCCTCGGACACAACTCACCCCTCCACTTT. V usage is TRBV30 and J usage is TRBJ1-6; maybe TRBD1 (5 bases). Trimming stripped 5 bases from V and 10 bases from J, with 15 bases between. The V gene's germline CDR1 is GTSNPN and CDR2 SVGIG (reference sequence). CDR3 length: 13 amino acids.

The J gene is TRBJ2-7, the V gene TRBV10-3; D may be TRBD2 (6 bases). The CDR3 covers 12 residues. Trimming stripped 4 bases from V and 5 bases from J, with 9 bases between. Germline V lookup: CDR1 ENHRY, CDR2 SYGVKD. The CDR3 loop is CAISGGGNEQYF. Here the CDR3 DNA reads TGTGCCATCAGTGGTGGGGGGAACGAGCAGTACTTC.

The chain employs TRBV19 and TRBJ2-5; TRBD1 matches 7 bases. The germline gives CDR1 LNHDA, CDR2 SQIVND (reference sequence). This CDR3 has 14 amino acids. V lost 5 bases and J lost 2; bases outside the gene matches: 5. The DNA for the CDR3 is TGTGCCAGTAGTCCCTGGGACAGACAAGAGACCCAGTACTTC. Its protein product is CASSPWDRQETQYF.

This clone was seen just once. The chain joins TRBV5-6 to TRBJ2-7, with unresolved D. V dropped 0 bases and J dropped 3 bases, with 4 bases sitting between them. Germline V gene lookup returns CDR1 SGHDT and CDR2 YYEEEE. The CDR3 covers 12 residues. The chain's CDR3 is CASSLGDYEQYF. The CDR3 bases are TGTGCCAGCAGCTTGGGGGACTACGAGCAGTACTTC.

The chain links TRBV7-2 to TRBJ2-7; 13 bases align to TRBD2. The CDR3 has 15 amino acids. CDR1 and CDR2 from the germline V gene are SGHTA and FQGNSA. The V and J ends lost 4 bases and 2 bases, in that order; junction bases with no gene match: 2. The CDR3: CASSSGTSGAYEQYV. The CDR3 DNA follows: TGTGCCAGCAGCTCCGGGACTAGCGGGGCCTACGAGCAGTACGTC.

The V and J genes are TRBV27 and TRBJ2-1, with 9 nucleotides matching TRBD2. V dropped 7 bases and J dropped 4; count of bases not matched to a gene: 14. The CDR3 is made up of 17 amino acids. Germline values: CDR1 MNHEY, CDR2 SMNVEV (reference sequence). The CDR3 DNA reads TGTGCCAGCACCGGGCGGGACACTAGCGGGTTTTACAATGAGCAGTTCTTC. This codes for CASTGRDTSGFYNEQFF.

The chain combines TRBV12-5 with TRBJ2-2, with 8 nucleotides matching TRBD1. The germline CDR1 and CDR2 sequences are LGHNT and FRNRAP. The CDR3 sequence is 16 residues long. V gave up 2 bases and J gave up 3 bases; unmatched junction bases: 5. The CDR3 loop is CASGLWTGRYTGELFF. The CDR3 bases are TGTGCTAGTGGTTTGTGGACAGGGAGGTACACCGGGGAGCTGTTTTTT.

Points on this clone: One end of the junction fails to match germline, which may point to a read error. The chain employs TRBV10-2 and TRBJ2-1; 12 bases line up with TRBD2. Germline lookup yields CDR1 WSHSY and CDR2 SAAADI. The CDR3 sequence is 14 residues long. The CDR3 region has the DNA TGCGCCAGCACTGAGACTAGCGGGGGCCGAGAGCAGTTCTTC. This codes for CASTETSGGREQFF.

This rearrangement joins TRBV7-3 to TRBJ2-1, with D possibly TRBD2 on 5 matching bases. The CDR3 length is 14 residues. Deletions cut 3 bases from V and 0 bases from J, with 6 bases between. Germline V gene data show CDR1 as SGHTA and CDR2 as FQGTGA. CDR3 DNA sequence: TGTGCCAGCAGCTTCCGGGACTCCTACAATGAGCAGTTCTTC. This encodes CASSFRDSYNEQFF.

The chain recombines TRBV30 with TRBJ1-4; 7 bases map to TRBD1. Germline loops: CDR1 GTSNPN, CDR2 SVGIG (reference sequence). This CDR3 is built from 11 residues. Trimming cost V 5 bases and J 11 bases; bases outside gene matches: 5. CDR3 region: CAWADRVKLFF. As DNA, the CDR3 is TGTGCCTGGGCCGACAGGGTGAAACTGTTTTTT. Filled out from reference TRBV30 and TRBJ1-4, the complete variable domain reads SQTIHQWPATLVQPVGSPLSLECTVEGTSNPNLYWYRQAAGRGLQLLFYSVGIGQISSEVPQNLSASRPQDRQFILSSKKLLLSDSGFYLCAWADRVKLFFGSGTQLSVL.

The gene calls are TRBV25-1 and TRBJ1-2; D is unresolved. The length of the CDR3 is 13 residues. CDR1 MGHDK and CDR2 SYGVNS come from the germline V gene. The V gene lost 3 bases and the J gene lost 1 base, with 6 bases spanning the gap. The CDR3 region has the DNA TGTGCCAGCAGTGACACCAATAACTATGGCTACACCTTC. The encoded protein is CASSDTNNYGYTF.